One sample yielded the 30 T cell receptor beta chains listed below, sequenced in a study of regulatory T cells in long-lasting Graves disease. In building TCR beta libraries, iRepertoire HTBI primers were used together with Arm-PCR of CDR3 regions. TCRdb re-called the multiplex PCR reads with MiXCR, one entry per CDR3 protein. The repertoire has 550,000 to 650,000 distinct CDR3 sequences, roughly a sixth of them found once; the top ten carry 12%. The time point is: newly diagnosed GD, antithyroid drugs for less than 3 months. The TCR library was made from RNA that had been extracted from PBMCs in TRIzol. The same sample was also used in a study of T cells in Graves' hyperthyroidism and ophthalmopathy.

This specimen was peripheral blood mononuclear cells (PBMCs), taken at new diagnosis, from a patient treated with antithyroid drugs. The source of these receptors is a man aged 18 to 29 with Graves disease.

This chain uses TRBV12-3 or TRBV12-4 with TRBJ1-2; the D is unclear. The CDR3 has 14 residues. Trimming removed 5 bases from V and 4 bases from J, with 14 bases in between. The CDR3 protein is CASSLRVSSYGYTF. DNA for the CDR3: TGTGCCAGCAGTCTCCGGGTATCTTCCTATGGCTACACCTTC.

This clonotype was seen more than once but under ten times. This sequence joins TRBV9 and TRBJ1-1; possible D gene TRBD1, 5 bases. The CDR3 runs to 17 residues. V lost 4 bases and J 4 bases, leaving 23 bases between the germline ends. Germline V gene sequence: CDR1 SGDLS, CDR2 YYNGEE. CDR3 nucleotides: TGTGCCAGCAGCCCGCGATCGGCGGGACGGGCGGGCACTGAAGCTTTCTTT. Translation: CASSPRSAGRAGTEAFF.

This clonotype was seen a few times. The chain joins TRBV20-1 to TRBJ1-5; possibly TRBD1 for D (5 bases). With 6 bases removed from V and 1 base from J, the gap between germline ends came to 16 bases. Germline CDR1 and CDR2: DFQATT and SNEGSKA (reference sequence). This CDR3 is built from 15 residues. The CDR3 bases are TGCAGTGCAGGCGGGGGGGGAAAGAGCAATCAGCCCCAGCATTTT. The encoded protein is CSAGGGGKSNQPQHF.

At least ten counts were recorded for this clonotype. J is TRBJ2-1 and V is TRBV5-1; the D gene is possibly TRBD1 (5 bases). Trimming cost V 3 bases and J 6 bases, with 13 bases left between them. This CDR3 is built from 14 residues. Germline assignment: CDR1 SGHRS and CDR2 YFSETQ. CDR3 sequence: CASSYRTGLNEQFF. CDR3 nucleotide sequence: TGCGCCAGCAGCTACCGAACAGGTCTCAATGAGCAGTTCTTC.

This clonotype has more than one count but fewer than ten. The V gene is TRBV20-1, the J gene TRBJ2-5; 14 bases line up with TRBD2. Germline loops: CDR1 DFQATT, CDR2 SNEGSKA (reference sequence). Losses at the gene ends were 5 bases for V and 3 bases for J; bases not matched to a gene: 5. The CDR3 extends over 15 amino acids. The CDR3 loop is CSAAGTSGREETQYF. The CDR3 nucleotides read TGCAGTGCTGCCGGGACTAGCGGGAGAGAAGAGACCCAGTACTTC.

This clonotype came up many times. The chain has TRBV30 and TRBJ2-7, with 10 bases fitting TRBD2. Trimming at V came to 5 bases and at J to 3 bases, leaving 10 bases not matched to a gene. In germline, CDR1 is GTSNPN, CDR2 SVGIG (reference sequence). This CDR3 is 15 amino acids long. CDR3 coding DNA: TGTGCCTGGGCTAGCGGGAGATTCGCCAACTACGAGCAGTACTTC. Translation: CAWASGRFANYEQYF.

This clonotype has more than one count but fewer than ten. V and J are TRBV29-1 and TRBJ2-1; 7 bases align to TRBD2. This CDR3 comprises 16 residues. With 6 bases clipped from V and 8 bases from J, the junction kept 19 bases outside the gene matches. Germline values: CDR1 SQVTM, CDR2 ANQGSEA. The CDR3 spells CSVPSGEGFDLDEQFF. DNA of the CDR3: TGCAGCGTCCCTTCGGGGGAGGGCTTCGACTTGGATGAGCAGTTCTTC.

This clonotype was counted many times. The V and J genes are TRBV27 and TRBJ2-5; possibly TRBD2 for D (6 bases). Germline CDR1 MNHEY, CDR2 SMNVEV (reference sequence). This CDR3 region has 18 residues. Trimming stripped 2 bases from V and 3 bases from J, with 22 bases between. The CDR3 loop reads CASSLVFEGNGRKETQYF. The DNA of the CDR3 is TGTGCCAGCAGTTTAGTATTCGAGGGCAACGGGAGAAAAGAGACCCAGTACTTC.

This clonotype came up many times. This chain uses TRBV12-3 or TRBV12-4 with TRBJ2-3; maybe TRBD2 (5 bases). The CDR3 has 13 amino acids. Trimming stripped 7 bases from V and 4 bases from J, with 12 bases between. This CDR3 reads CASTMTTSDTQYF. Written as DNA, the CDR3 is TGTGCCAGCACCATGACTACTTCAGATACGCAGTATTTT.

There are a few counts of this clonotype. The rearrangement links TRBV10-3 to TRBJ2-7; 8 bases agree with TRBD1. The trim removed 8 bases at V and 0 bases at J, leaving 15 bases unmatched. The CDR3 runs 17 residues. Per the germline V gene, CDR1 is ENHRY and CDR2 is SYGVKD. CDR3 sequence (DNA): TGTGCCATCGGACCGGGACAGGCAAGTAAAAGCTCCTACGAGCAGTACTTC. It is translated as CAIGPGQASKSSYEQYF.

This clonotype appeared a few times. The rearrangement uses TRBV28 and TRBJ1-5; 8 bases are shared with TRBD1. Germline V gene data show CDR1 as MDHEN and CDR2 as SYDVKM. Trimming at V came to 6 bases and at J to 3 bases, leaving 7 bases not matched to a gene. This CDR3 region has 15 residues. The DNA for the CDR3 is TGTGCCAGCAGCCGGACAGGGATCCCCAATCAGCCCCAGCATTTT. The encoded protein is CASSRTGIPNQPQHF.

This clonotype appeared many times. The gene calls are TRBV7-8 and TRBJ2-7; tentatively, D is TRBD2 (5 bases). CDR3 length equals 16 residues. Germline values: CDR1 SGHVS, CDR2 FQNEAQ. V lost 1 base and J 2 bases, leaving 15 bases between the germline ends. The CDR3 loop reads CASSLGGRSEAYEQYF. The CDR3 coding sequence is TGTGCCAGCAGCTTAGGCGGGCGGAGCGAGGCCTACGAGCAGTACTTC.

The sample holds many counts of this clonotype. V gene TRBV10-1 combines with J gene TRBJ1-1, with D unclear. The germline V gene has CDR1 WNHNN and CDR2 SYGVQD (reference sequence). V gave up 8 bases and J gave up 1 base, with 20 bases separating them. The CDR3 covers 16 residues. The CDR3 sequence: CASPQTEGHGNTEAFF. DNA of the CDR3: TGCGCCAGCCCCCAGACCGAGGGCCATGGGAACACTGAAGCTTTCTTT.

This clonotype was observed at least ten times. The chain has TRBV10-3 and TRBJ1-1; a weak D match, TRBD1 (5 bases). Germline values: CDR1 ENHRY, CDR2 SYGVKD. V lost 6 bases to trimming and J lost 4 bases, with 15 bases between them. The CDR3 is 14 amino acids. CDR3 in DNA: TGTGCCATCAGGGGGGGGGGTTTCGGCACTGAAGCTTTCTTT. Translation gives CAIRGGGFGTEAFF.

This chain connects TRBV27 to TRBJ2-7; 11 bases are a match to TRBD2. With 5 bases clipped from V and 7 bases from J, the junction kept 7 bases outside the gene matches. The CDR3 is 14 amino acids. The germline V gene has CDR1 MNHEY and CDR2 SMNVEV (reference sequence). The CDR3 is CASSELAGVIEQYF. CDR3 in DNA: TGTGCCAGCAGTGAACTAGCGGGGGTGATAGAGCAGTACTTC.

This clonotype appeared a few times. J is TRBJ2-2 and V is TRBV12-3 or TRBV12-4; 8 nucleotides align to TRBD2. The J segment lost 6 bases and the V segment lost 10 bases, leaving 10 bases of the junction unmatched. This CDR3 has 14 amino acids. CDR3 sequence: CATGLAGFAGELFF. The CDR3 DNA is TGTGCCACTGGACTAGCAGGGTTCGCCGGGGAGCTGTTTTTT.

V usage is TRBV13 and J usage is TRBJ1-2, with a weak D call TRBD1 (5 bases). The CDR3 runs 13 residues. V was trimmed by 5 bases and J by 8 bases, leaving 15 bases between them. CDR1 is PRHDT, CDR2 FYEKMQ, per germline (reference sequence). CDR3 protein: CASSPGAGYGYTF. The CDR3 coding sequence is TGTGCCAGCAGCCCCGGGGCTGGTTACGGCTACACCTTC.

This clonotype occurred many times. The chain employs TRBV27 and TRBJ2-3, with D uncertain. Per the germline V gene, CDR1 is MNHEY and CDR2 is SMNVEV (reference sequence). This CDR3 region has 13 residues. V lost 1 base, J lost 3 bases, and 5 bases lay in between. CDR3 residues: CASSLYRTDTQYF. Here the CDR3 DNA reads TGTGCCAGCAGTTTATACAGAACAGATACGCAGTATTTT.

This clonotype was seen a handful of times. The CDR3 region is CASSVRDRPYGYTF. DNA of the CDR3: TGTGCCAGCAGCGTGCGGGACAGGCCCTATGGCTACACCTTC. The rearrangement links TRBV9 to TRBJ1-2, with TRBD1 identical over 8 bases. The V gene's germline CDR1 is SGDLS and CDR2 YYNGEE. V lost 2 bases to trimming and J lost 4 bases; unmatched junction nucleotides: 4. This CDR3 contains 14 residues.

This clonotype was seen a handful of times. The CDR3 sequence: CASSHGPSRTGELFF. The DNA for the CDR3 is TGTGCCAGCAGCCACGGGCCGTCTCGGACCGGGGAGCTGTTTTTT. V is TRBV6-2 or TRBV6-3 and J is TRBJ2-2; D uncertain. This CDR3 is built from 15 residues. Trimming pared 6 bases from V and 5 bases from J, leaving 16 bases between. Germline V gives CDR1 MNHEY, CDR2 SVGEGT.

A few counts support this clonotype. The V and J genes are TRBV20-1 and TRBJ2-1; 7 bases line up with TRBD2. Germline lookup yields CDR1 DFQATT and CDR2 SNEGSKA (reference sequence). Trimming at V came to 1 base and at J to 6 bases, leaving 6 bases not matched to a gene. This CDR3 spans 14 amino acids. The CDR3 nucleotides read TGCAGTGCTAGAGTCTCCGCGGGAGTCAATGAGCAGTTCTTC. Translation gives CSARVSAGVNEQFF.

This clonotype was detected a few times. This chain links TRBV4-2 with TRBJ2-7, with TRBD2 matching 8 bases. The CDR3 has 15 residues. V shed 0 bases and J 6 bases; nucleotides not matched to a gene: 7. The V gene's germline CDR1 is LGHNA and CDR2 YNFKEQ. Here the CDR3 reads CASSQDSGGPREQYF. The CDR3 DNA follows: TGTGCCAGCAGCCAAGATTCGGGAGGGCCACGCGAGCAGTACTTC.

This chain connects TRBV10-1 to TRBJ2-1; D gene uncertain. The CDR3 sequence is 11 residues long. Per germline, CDR1 WNHNN and CDR2 SYGVQD (reference sequence). V lost 5 bases and J lost 7, with 6 bases in between. CDR3 loop: CASSKGNEQFF. The CDR3 region has the DNA TGCGCCAGCAGTAAAGGGAATGAGCAGTTCTTC.

This clonotype was observed at least ten times. The chain has TRBV7-9 and TRBJ2-2; the match to TRBD1 covers 9 bases. V was clipped by 1 base and J by 5 bases; unmatched bases: 2. The CDR3 spans 15 residues. Germline-derived CDR1 and CDR2 are SEHNR and FQNEAQ (reference sequence). The chain's CDR3 is CASSLEGQGTGELFF. The CDR3 DNA is TGTGCCAGCAGCTTAGAGGGACAGGGAACCGGGGAGCTGTTTTTT.

A few counts support this clonotype. It is likely a read error: a sequence one base away is far more abundant. The chain uses TRBV2 and TRBJ2-5; D gene ambiguous. Germline CDR1 is SNHLY and CDR2 is FYNNEI. Trimming pared 8 bases from V and 1 base from J, leaving 2 bases between. The CDR3 loop spans 10 amino acids. This CDR3 reads CASCQETQYF. In nucleotides, the CDR3 is TGTGCCAGCTGCCAAGAGACCCAGTACTTC.

This chain links TRBV12-3 or TRBV12-4 with TRBJ1-5; 8 nucleotides match TRBD1. V shed 5 bases, J shed 6 bases, and the junction held 6 bases outside the gene matches. This CDR3 has 14 residues. The DNA for the CDR3 is TGTGCCAGCAGTCGGACAGGGTCTGTTCAGCCCCAGCATTTT. It specifies CASSRTGSVQPQHF.

This clonotype has only a few counts. CDR3 sequence: CAWSVHAPDEQFF. The CDR3 DNA is TGTGCCTGGAGTGTACACGCTCCCGATGAGCAGTTCTTC. This sequence joins TRBV30 and TRBJ2-1; unclear D gene. Trimming cost V 0 bases and J 8 bases, with 11 bases left between them. From germline, CDR1 is GTSNPN and CDR2 SVGIG (reference sequence). This CDR3 is 13 amino acids long.

This clonotype was detected ten times or more. The chain links TRBV11-2 to TRBJ1-1, with D maybe TRBD1 (6 bases). Germline CDR1 is SGHAT and CDR2 is FQNNGV. This CDR3 spans 16 amino acids. The V end lost 1 base, the J end lost 0 bases, and 12 bases lay between the germline ends. The CDR3 protein is CASSLVSGAMNTEAFF. In nucleotides, the CDR3 is TGTGCCAGCAGCTTAGTTTCAGGGGCCATGAACACTGAAGCTTTCTTT.

The J gene is TRBJ2-3, the V gene TRBV20-1; 10 bases align to TRBD2. Germline V CDR1 and CDR2: DFQATT, SNEGSKA (reference sequence). This CDR3 is built from 13 residues. CDR3 bases: TGCAGCGGACTAGCGGAAGCCACAGATACGCAGTATTTT. Translating gives CSGLAEATDTQYF.

The V gene is TRBV5-1, the J gene TRBJ2-3; unclear D gene. CDR3 length equals 16 residues. The germline V and J ends were trimmed by 0 bases and 4 bases, with 15 bases remaining between them. Germline V lookup: CDR1 SGHRS, CDR2 YFSETQ. CDR3 DNA: TGCGCCAGCAGCTTGGGGACCAACCAGGCGGCAGATACGCAGTATTTT. Its protein product is CASSLGTNQAADTQYF.